The TCR beta chain under discussion was sequenced for a study of OX40 agonist ivuxolimab in advanced cancers. The CDR3 consists of 13 residues. V was clipped by 1 base and J by 1 base, with 5 bases between them. CDR1 is SGHTA, CDR2 FQGNSA, per germline. TCRdb's copy holds only in-frame clones and misses some; the assay was immunoSEQ multiplex PCR. Among tens of thousands of clones listed, approximately 80% were seen once. The specimen comprised CD4+ or CD8+ T cells sorted from blood, sampled in a trial of the OX40 agonist ivuxolimab. The TCR originated in an adult with an advanced solid tumor such as melanoma, head and neck, liver or kidney cancer. The chain joins TRBV7-2 to TRBJ2-7; D uncertain. In DNA, the CDR3 is TGTGCCAGCAGCTTAGGATTTTCCTACGAGCAGTACTTC. It specifies CASSLGFSYEQYF.